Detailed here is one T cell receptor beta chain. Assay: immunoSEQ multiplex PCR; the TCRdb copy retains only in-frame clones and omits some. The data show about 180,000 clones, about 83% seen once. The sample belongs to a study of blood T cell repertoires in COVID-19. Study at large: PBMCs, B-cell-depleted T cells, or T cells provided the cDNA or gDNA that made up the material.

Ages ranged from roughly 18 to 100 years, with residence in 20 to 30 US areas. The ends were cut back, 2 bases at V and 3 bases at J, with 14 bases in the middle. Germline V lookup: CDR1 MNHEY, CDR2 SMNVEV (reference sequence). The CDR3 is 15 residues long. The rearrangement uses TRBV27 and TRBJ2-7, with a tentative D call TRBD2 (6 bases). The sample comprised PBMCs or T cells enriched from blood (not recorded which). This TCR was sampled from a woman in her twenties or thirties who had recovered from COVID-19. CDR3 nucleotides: TGTGCCAGCAGTTTAGCCGGGGGATGGCGCTACGAGCAGTACTTC. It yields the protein CASSLAGGWRYEQYF.